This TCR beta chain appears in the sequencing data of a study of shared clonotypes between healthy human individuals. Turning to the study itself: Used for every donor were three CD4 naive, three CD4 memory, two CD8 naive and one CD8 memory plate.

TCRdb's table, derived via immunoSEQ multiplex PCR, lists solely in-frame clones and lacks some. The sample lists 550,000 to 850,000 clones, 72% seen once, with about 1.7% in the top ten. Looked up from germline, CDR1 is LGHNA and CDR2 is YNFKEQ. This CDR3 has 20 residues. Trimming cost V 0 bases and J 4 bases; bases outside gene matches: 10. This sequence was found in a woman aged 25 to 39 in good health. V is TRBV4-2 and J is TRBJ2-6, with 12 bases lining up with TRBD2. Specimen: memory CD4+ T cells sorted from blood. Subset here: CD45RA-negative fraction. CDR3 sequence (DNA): TGTGCCAGCAGCCAAGATGGGCTAGCGGGAGGGAGGTGGGGGGCCAACGTCCTGACTTTC. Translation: CASSQDGLAGGRWGANVLTF.